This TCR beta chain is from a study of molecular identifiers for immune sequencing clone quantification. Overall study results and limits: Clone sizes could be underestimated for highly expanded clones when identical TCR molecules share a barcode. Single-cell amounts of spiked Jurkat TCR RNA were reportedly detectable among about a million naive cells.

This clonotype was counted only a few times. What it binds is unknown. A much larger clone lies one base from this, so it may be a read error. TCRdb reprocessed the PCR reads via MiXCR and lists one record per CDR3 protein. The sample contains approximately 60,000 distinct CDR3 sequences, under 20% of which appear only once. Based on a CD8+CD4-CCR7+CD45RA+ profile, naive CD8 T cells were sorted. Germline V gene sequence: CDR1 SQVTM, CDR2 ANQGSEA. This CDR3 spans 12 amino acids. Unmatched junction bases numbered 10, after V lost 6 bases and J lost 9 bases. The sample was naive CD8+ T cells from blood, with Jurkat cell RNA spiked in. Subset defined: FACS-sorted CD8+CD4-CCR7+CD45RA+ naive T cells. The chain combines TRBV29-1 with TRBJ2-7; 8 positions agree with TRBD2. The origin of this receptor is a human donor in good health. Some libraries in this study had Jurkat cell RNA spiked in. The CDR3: CSVGSGGGGQYF. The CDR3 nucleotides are TGCAGCGTCGGGAGCGGGGGTGGGGGGCAGTACTTC.